This is a list of T cell receptor beta chains from one sample in a study of response to subunit inactivated influenza vaccine. One entry per CDR3 protein results from TCRdb running MiXCR on the RT-PCR reads. The sample has 610,000 or so distinct CDR3 sequences, roughly 15% seen once. Sequencing used PBMCs from blood, obtained about 13 days after vaccination. These receptors were taken from a man aged 50 to 59 who received an inactivated influenza vaccine. Both conserved end residues are trimmed from each CDR3. D genes are given only for firm matches. Only some rows state a clone size, as once, few, many or a class for expanded clones.

ASSFGRRKGGTLQF | many | TRBD1 | TRBV7-8
ASSVQPGQGTGELF | few | TRBD1 | TRBV9
ASSQAWAVQETQY | NA | NA | TRBV4-3
ASRTDRGRPGELF | few | TRBD1 | TRBV5-6
ASRSGAGANVLT | few | NA | TRBV7-2
SVDGGNTDTQY | NA | TRBD2 | TRBV29-1
ASTSGGSRSYEQY | NA | NA | TRBV12-3/TRBV12-4
SVAGTSGETQY | NA | TRBD2 | TRBV29-1
ASSEPRTGLCEQY | NA | TRBD1 | TRBV25-1
ATSDKGWPQH | NA | NA | TRBV24-1
ASSPTGLALHEQY | few | TRBD2 | TRBV12-3/TRBV12-4
SATDQGAVAF | few | NA | TRBV20-1
ASSQAATVNYGYT | few | NA | TRBV4-3
ASSLASGNVDTQY | NA | NA | TRBV7-9
AIGPTGELF | NA | NA | TRBV10-3
AISGSGGTTDTQY | NA | TRBD2 | TRBV10-3
ASSQDIGSPYEQY | few | NA | TRBV4-3
ASSYSPSGQETQY | few | TRBD2 | TRBV6-5
ASSLPFGATPY | few | NA | TRBV11-2
ASSSLSPPLYEQY | NA | NA | TRBV6-5
SLGQPFRTDTQY | few | NA | TRBV20-1
ASSWTGWTGELF | NA | TRBD1 | TRBV25-1
ASSPRSQLSGANVLT | few | NA | TRBV18
ASSVGLAASTDTQY | NA | TRBD2 | TRBV7-6
ASSESGSNPYEQY | NA | NA | TRBV25-1
AGPLDRPFEETQY | few | NA | TRBV10-3
ASSLTTGGDFEQF | NA | TRBD1 | TRBV5-1
ASSFGGRSYNEQF | NA | NA | TRBV12-3/TRBV12-4
ASADGRHRNYGYT | NA | NA | TRBV9
ASSHRTGVLKVDEQF | NA | TRBD1 | TRBV7-9
ASSPNGGSNYGYT | few | NA | TRBV4-3
ASSSSLGLAGGPGTDTQY | NA | TRBD2 | TRBV4-3
ASSLGDGGSYEQY | NA | NA | TRBV5-1
SVEVGITDTQY | few | NA | TRBV29-1
ASSSSGTTYYEQY | many | TRBD2 | TRBV7-9